These T cell receptor beta chains were read from a single sample in a study of shared clonotypes between healthy human individuals. Produced via immunoSEQ multiplex PCR; TCRdb's table is partial and in-frame only. The sample has about 460,000 clones, 70% to 80% seen once. The material sequenced was PBMCs. The receptor set was obtained from a woman in her thirties or forties in good health. Some clones in this sample may be carry-over from other donors' samples. Both conserved end residues are part of each CDR3. A D gene is named only where the DNA matches it firmly. The size field is filled for only some rows; it gives once, few, many or a size class.

v_call	clone_size	d_call	j_call	cdr3_aa	cdr3_nt
TRBV30	NA	TRBD1	TRBJ2-7	CAWNTGTGNSYEQYF	TGTGCCTGGAATACCGGGACAGGGAACTCCTACGAGCAGTACTTC
TRBV28	NA	NA	TRBJ2-3	CASSLGHSSTDTQYF	TGTGCCAGCAGTTTAGGCCACTCTAGCACAGATACGCAGTATTTT
TRBV6-4	once	TRBD1	TRBJ2-1	CASSPRPGQGAREQFF	TGTGCCAGCAGCCCCCGACCGGGACAGGGGGCGCGTGAGCAGTTCTTC
TRBV7-9	NA	TRBD1	TRBJ1-1	CASSRGPLTEAFF	TGTGCCAGCAGCAGGGGGCCGTTGACTGAAGCTTTCTTT
TRBV11-2	NA	NA	TRBJ1-2	CASSFGANYGYTF	TGTGCCAGCAGCTTTGGAGCCAACTATGGCTACACCTTC
TRBV18	NA	NA	TRBJ2-5	CASSPRAGQETQYF	TGTGCCAGCTCACCACGGGCAGGGCAAGAGACCCAGTACTTC
TRBV7-2	NA	TRBD1	TRBJ2-7	CASSLDRGRSYEQYF	TGTGCCAGCAGCTTGGACAGGGGGAGAAGCTACGAGCAGTACTTC
TRBV30	NA	NA	TRBJ2-2	CAWSPFARGANTGELFF	TGTGCCTGGAGTCCCTTCGCCAGGGGGGCGAACACCGGGGAGCTGTTTTTT
TRBV6-5	NA	TRBD1	TRBJ2-7	CASGPTGPSPYEQYF	TGTGCCAGCGGACCGACAGGGCCTTCCCCCTACGAGCAGTACTTC
TRBV2	NA	NA	TRBJ2-7	CASSPLQGGEQYF	TGTGCCAGCAGTCCTTTACAGGGAGGAGAGCAGTACTTC
TRBV29-1	NA	NA	TRBJ2-1	CSVAHGGYEQFF	TGCAGCGTCGCCCACGGGGGATATGAGCAGTTCTTC
TRBV27	NA	TRBD2	TRBJ2-1	CASSFGSQRELQDEQFF	TGTGCCAGCAGTTTTGGTTCCCAGCGGGAGTTGCAGGATGAGCAGTTCTTC
TRBV29-1	NA	NA	TRBJ2-7	CSVDGGGSYEQYF	TGCAGCGTTGATGGGGGAGGAAGCTACGAGCAGTACTTC
TRBV18	NA	NA	TRBJ2-3	CASHRDFADTQYF	TGTGCCAGTCACAGGGACTTCGCAGATACGCAGTATTTT
TRBV28	NA	NA	TRBJ1-5	CASSTNPGSDQPQHF	TGTGCCAGCAGTACCAATCCGGGCTCCGATCAGCCCCAGCATTTT
TRBV10-3	few	NA	TRBJ2-7	CAISPDRWGEQYF	TGTGCCATCAGCCCTGACCGCTGGGGCGAGCAGTACTTC
TRBV10-3	once	NA	TRBJ2-2	CATSTRGLNTGELFF	TGTGCCACCTCTACGAGGGGATTGAACACCGGGGAGCTGTTTTTT
TRBV11-2	NA	NA	TRBJ1-5	CASSQDEGGHQPQHF	TGTGCCAGCAGCCAAGATGAGGGGGGCCATCAGCCCCAGCATTTT
TRBV27	once	TRBD2	TRBJ2-2	CASSLRLALHTGELFF	TGTGCCAGCAGTCTCAGACTAGCTTTGCACACCGGGGAGCTGTTTTTT
TRBV27	NA	TRBD2	TRBJ2-1	CASSTLAGGGPNEQFF	TGTGCCAGCAGCACACTAGCGGGAGGAGGACCCAATGAGCAGTTCTTC
TRBV10-1	NA	NA	TRBJ1-5	CASSTDRRYSNQPQHF	TGCGCCAGCAGCACCGACAGGAGATATAGCAATCAGCCCCAGCATTTT
TRBV7-3	NA	TRBD2	TRBJ2-1	CASSLTLAGTDNEQFF	TGTGCCAGCAGCTTAACCCTAGCGGGTACCGACAATGAGCAGTTCTTC
TRBV5-4	NA	NA	TRBJ2-1	CASSLARTTAEQFF	TGTGCCAGCAGCTTGGCCAGAACTACCGCTGAGCAGTTCTTC
TRBV30	many	NA	TRBJ1-2	CAWIQAGGYTF	TGTGCCTGGATTCAGGCAGGTGGCTACACCTTC
TRBV28	NA	NA	TRBJ2-1	CASRGPSYNEQFF	TGTGCCAGCAGGGGGCCCTCCTACAATGAGCAGTTCTTC
TRBV7-2	NA	NA	TRBJ2-1	CASSPQNNEQFF	TGTGCCAGCAGCCCCCAAAACAATGAGCAGTTCTTC
TRBV9	NA	TRBD1	TRBJ2-5	CASSVATGDEQYF	TGTGCCAGCAGCGTAGCTACAGGGGATGAGCAGTACTTC
TRBV30	NA	TRBD2	TRBJ2-7	CAWSRLAGGSSYEQYF	TGTGCCTGGAGTCGACTAGCGGGAGGGAGCTCCTACGAGCAGTACTTC
TRBV6-5	few	NA	TRBJ2-2	CASSLAVGANTGELFF	TGTGCCAGCAGTTTGGCGGTAGGAGCGAACACCGGGGAGCTGTTTTTT
TRBV10-3	NA	NA	TRBJ2-7	CAITGRPGTPSYEQYF	TGTGCCATCACCGGCCGGCCCGGGACACCTAGTTACGAGCAGTACTTC
TRBV28	once	TRBD2	TRBJ2-1	CASSRAGTYNEQFF	TGTGCCAGCAGCCGAGCGGGGACCTACAATGAGCAGTTCTTC
TRBV6-4	NA	TRBD1	TRBJ2-7	CASEPGQGLSYEQYF	TGTGCCAGCGAACCGGGACAGGGGCTTTCCTACGAGCAGTACTTC
TRBV28	NA	NA	TRBJ2-7	CASSNYEQYF	TGTGCCAGCAGCAACTACGAGCAGTACTTC
TRBV5-4	NA	NA	TRBJ1-3	CASSEDPSSGNTIYF	TGTGCCAGCAGCGAGGACCCGTCCTCTGGAAACACCATATATTTT
TRBV5-1	NA	NA	TRBJ2-1	CASSLELLSATLNSNEQFF	TGCGCCAGCAGCTTGGAACTACTAAGCGCCACGCTAAATAGTAATGAGCAGTTCTTC
TRBV6-1	NA	NA	TRBJ1-1	CASSIQPNTDAFF	TGTGCCAGCAGTATTCAGCCGAACACTGATGCTTTCTTT
TRBV7-6	NA	NA	TRBJ2-3	CASSSRLTDTQYF	TGTGCCAGCAGCTCCCGCCTCACAGATACGCAGTATTTT
TRBV11-2	NA	NA	TRBJ2-7	CASSLDWSASYEQYF	TGTGCCAGCAGCTTAGATTGGTCAGCGTCCTACGAGCAGTACTTC
TRBV5-1	NA	TRBD1	TRBJ1-2	CASRQGAGYGYTF	TGCGCCAGCAGACAGGGGGCGGGCTATGGCTACACCTTC
TRBV6-1	once	TRBD1	TRBJ2-7	CASSIGQGGYEQYF	TGTGCCAGCAGTATCGGACAGGGGGGCTACGAGCAGTACTTC
TRBV28	NA	NA	TRBJ1-1	CASSFTQGLGAAEAFF	TGTGCCAGCAGTTTTACGCAGGGGTTGGGAGCTGCTGAAGCTTTCTTT
TRBV2	NA	NA	TRBJ1-2	CASSGGGRGPPNYGYTF	TGTGCCAGCAGTGGCGGGGGCAGGGGACCTCCTAACTATGGCTACACCTTC
TRBV19	NA	TRBD1	TRBJ1-2	CASTWDRGSYGYTF	TGTGCCAGTACGTGGGACAGGGGCTCCTATGGCTACACCTTC
TRBV7-9	NA	TRBD2	TRBJ2-5	CASTPPAGEVTQYF	TGTGCCAGCACCCCTCCCGCGGGAGAGGTGACCCAGTACTTC
TRBV6-6	NA	TRBD1	TRBJ1-2	CASSSHTGTGDGYTF	TGTGCCAGCAGTTCTCATACCGGGACAGGTGATGGCTACACCTTC
TRBV7-6	NA	NA	TRBJ1-1	CASSQTSWDTEAFF	TGTGCCAGCAGCCAAACGAGTTGGGACACTGAAGCTTTCTTT
TRBV9	NA	NA	TRBJ1-2	CASSVVGIGYTF	TGTGCCAGCAGCGTCGTGGGGATTGGTTACACCTTC
TRBV7-3	NA	NA	TRBJ2-3	CASSLGASRLTDTQYF	TGTGCCAGCAGCTTAGGAGCTAGCAGACTCACAGATACGCAGTATTTT
TRBV7-2	NA	TRBD2	TRBJ2-7	CASSTSGVGYEQYF	TGTGCCAGCAGCACTAGCGGAGTGGGCTACGAGCAGTACTTC
TRBV28	once	TRBD2	TRBJ2-3	CASSFQAGGTDTQYF	TGTGCCAGCAGTTTTCAAGCGGGAGGTACAGATACGCAGTATTTT
TRBV27	many	TRBD1	TRBJ1-1	CASTRTGANTEAFF	TGTGCCAGCACTAGGACAGGCGCGAACACTGAAGCTTTCTTT
TRBV11-2	NA	TRBD1	TRBJ2-7	CASRKARQGADEQYF	TGTGCCAGCAGGAAAGCCCGACAGGGGGCTGACGAGCAGTACTTC
TRBV9	NA	NA	TRBJ2-7	CASSARSSSPYEQYF	TGTGCCAGCAGCGCTCGGTCGTCCAGCCCCTACGAGCAGTACTTC
TRBV18	NA	NA	TRBJ1-1	CASSSRSNTEAFF	TGTGCCAGCTCATCCCGGTCGAACACTGAAGCTTTCTTT
TRBV30	NA	NA	TRBJ1-1	CAWSVAENTEAFF	TGTGCCTGGAGTGTCGCGGAGAACACTGAAGCTTTCTTT
TRBV4-2	NA	NA	TRBJ2-7	CASSQWRGYEQYF	TGTGCCAGCAGCCAGTGGAGGGGCTACGAGCAGTACTTC